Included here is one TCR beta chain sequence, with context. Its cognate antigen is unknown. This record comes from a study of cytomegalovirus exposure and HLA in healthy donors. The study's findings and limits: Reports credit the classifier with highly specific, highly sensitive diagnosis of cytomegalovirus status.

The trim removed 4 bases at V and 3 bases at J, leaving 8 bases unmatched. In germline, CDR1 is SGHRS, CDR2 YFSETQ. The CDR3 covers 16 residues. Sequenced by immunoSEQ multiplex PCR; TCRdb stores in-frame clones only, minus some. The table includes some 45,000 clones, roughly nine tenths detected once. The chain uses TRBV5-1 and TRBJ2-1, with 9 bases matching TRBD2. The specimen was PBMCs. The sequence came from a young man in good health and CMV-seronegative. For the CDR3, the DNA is TGCGCCAGCAGCGAAATAGCGACTAGCGGCTACAATGAGCAGTTCTTC. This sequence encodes CASSEIATSGYNEQFF.